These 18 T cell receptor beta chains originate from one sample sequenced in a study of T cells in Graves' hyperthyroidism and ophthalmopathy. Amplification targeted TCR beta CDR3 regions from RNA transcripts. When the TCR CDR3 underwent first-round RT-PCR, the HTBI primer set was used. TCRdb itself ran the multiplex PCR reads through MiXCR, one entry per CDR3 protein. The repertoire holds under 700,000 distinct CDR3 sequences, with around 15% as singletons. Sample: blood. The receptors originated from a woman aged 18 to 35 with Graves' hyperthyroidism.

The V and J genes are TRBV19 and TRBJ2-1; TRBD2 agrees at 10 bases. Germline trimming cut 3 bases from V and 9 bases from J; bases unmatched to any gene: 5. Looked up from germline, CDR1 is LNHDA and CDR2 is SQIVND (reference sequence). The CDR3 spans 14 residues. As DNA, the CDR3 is TGTGCCAGTAGTATGCTAGCGGGGGTTGGTGAGCAGTTCTTC. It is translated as CASSMLAGVGEQFF.

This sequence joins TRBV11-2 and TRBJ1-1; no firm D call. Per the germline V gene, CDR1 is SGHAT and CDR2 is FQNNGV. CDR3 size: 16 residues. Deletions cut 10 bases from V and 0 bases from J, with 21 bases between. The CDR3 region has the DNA TGTGCCACCGCGCGGGATTTCTCCTGGATGAACACTGAAGCTTTCTTT. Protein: CATARDFSWMNTEAFF.

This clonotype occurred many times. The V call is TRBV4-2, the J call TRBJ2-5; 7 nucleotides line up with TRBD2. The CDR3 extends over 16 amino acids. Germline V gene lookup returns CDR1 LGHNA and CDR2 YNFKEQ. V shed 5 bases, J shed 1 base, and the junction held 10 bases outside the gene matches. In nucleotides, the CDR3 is TGTGCCAGCAGCGACGGTCCGGGGGGAGTCCAAGAGACCCAGTACTTC. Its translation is CASSDGPGGVQETQYF.

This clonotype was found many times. CDR3 sequence (DNA): TGCGCCAGCAGCTTGGGGGCAGTAAACTATGGCTACACCTTC. Translation: CASSLGAVNYGYTF. The rearrangement joins TRBV5-1 to TRBJ1-2; D gene uncertain. With 0 bases removed from V and 2 bases from J, the gap between germline ends came to 8 bases. This CDR3 region has 14 residues. The V gene's germline CDR1 is SGHRS and CDR2 YFSETQ.

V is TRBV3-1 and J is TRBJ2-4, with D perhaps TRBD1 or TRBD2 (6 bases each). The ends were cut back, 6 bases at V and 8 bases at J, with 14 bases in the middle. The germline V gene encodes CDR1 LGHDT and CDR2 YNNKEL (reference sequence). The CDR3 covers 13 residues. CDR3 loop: CASSLTGRYIQYF. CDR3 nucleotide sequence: TGTGCCAGCAGTCTCACAGGGAGGTACATTCAGTACTTC.

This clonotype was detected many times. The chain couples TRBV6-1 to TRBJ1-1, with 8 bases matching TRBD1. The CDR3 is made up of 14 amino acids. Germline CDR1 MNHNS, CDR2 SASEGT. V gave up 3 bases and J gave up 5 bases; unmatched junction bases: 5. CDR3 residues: CASSEDRDRTEAFF. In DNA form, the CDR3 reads TGTGCCAGCAGTGAGGACAGGGACCGTACTGAAGCTTTCTTT.

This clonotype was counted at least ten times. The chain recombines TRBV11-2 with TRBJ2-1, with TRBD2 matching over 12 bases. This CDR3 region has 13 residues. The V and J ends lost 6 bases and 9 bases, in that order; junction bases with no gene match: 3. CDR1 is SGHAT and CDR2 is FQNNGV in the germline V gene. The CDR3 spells CASSPGLAGEQFF. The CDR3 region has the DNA TGTGCCAGCAGTCCGGGACTAGCGGGTGAGCAGTTCTTC.

DNA for the CDR3: TGTGCCAGCAGCCGATACAGGGGGCGAGAGAACACTGAAGCTTTCTTT. As protein: CASSRYRGRENTEAFF. V usage is TRBV7-9 and J usage is TRBJ1-1; 9 nucleotides agree with TRBD1. The CDR3 covers 16 residues. The V and J ends lost 5 bases and 1 base, in that order; junction bases with no gene match: 8. Germline V gene data show CDR1 as SEHNR and CDR2 as FQNEAQ (reference sequence).

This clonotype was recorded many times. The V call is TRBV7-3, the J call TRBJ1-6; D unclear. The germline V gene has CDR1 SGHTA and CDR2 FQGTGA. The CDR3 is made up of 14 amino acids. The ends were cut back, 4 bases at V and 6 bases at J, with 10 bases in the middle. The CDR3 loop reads CASSSGLSNSPLHF. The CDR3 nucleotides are TGTGCCAGCAGCTCCGGACTCTCTAATTCACCCCTCCACTTT.

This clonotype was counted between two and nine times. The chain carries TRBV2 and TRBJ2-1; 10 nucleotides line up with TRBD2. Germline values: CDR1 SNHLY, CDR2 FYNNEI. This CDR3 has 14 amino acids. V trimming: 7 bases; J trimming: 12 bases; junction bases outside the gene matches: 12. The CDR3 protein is CASMGLAGAGGQFF. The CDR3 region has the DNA TGTGCCAGCATGGGGCTAGCGGGGGCCGGGGGGCAGTTCTTC.

CDR3 loop: CASSYGLNEQFF. For the CDR3, the DNA is TGTGCCAGCAGTTACGGGTTGAATGAGCAGTTCTTC. The chain joins TRBV6-5 to TRBJ2-1; D unclear. In germline, CDR1 is MNHEY, CDR2 SVGAGI. Trimming left V 2 bases short and J 7 bases short, with 6 bases between. The CDR3 extends over 12 amino acids.

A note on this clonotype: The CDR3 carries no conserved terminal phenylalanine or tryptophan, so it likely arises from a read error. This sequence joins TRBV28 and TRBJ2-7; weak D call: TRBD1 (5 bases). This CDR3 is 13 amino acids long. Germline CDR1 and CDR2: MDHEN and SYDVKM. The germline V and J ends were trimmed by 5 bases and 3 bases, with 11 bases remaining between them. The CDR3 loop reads CASSPGQGYEQYS. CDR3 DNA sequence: TGTGCCAGCAGTCCTGGTCAGGGCTACGAGCAGTACTCC.

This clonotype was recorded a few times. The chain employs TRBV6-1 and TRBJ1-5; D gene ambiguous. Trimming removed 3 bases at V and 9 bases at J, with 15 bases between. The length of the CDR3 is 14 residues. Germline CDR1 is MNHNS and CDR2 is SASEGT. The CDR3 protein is CASSEDGRTRPQHF. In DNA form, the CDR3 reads TGTGCCAGCAGTGAGGACGGGCGGACCAGGCCCCAGCATTTT.

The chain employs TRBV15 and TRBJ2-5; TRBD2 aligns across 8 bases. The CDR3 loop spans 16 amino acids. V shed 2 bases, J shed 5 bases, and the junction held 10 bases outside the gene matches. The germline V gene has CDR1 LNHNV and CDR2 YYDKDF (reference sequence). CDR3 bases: TGTGCCACCAGCAGAACAAGCGGGACTAGTACGGAGACCCAGTACTTC. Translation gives CATSRTSGTSTETQYF.

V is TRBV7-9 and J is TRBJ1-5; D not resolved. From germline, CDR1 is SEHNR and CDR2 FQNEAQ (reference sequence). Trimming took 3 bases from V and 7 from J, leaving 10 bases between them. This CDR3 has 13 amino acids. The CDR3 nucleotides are TGTGCCAGCAGCTTTTCCTACGGACAGCCCCAGCATTTT. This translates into CASSFSYGQPQHF.

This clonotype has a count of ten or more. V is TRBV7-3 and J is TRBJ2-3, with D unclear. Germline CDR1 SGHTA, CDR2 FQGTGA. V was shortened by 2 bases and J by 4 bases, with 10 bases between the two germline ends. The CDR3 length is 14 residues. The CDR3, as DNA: TGTGCCAGCAGCTTAGGAAAGCATCCAGATACGCAGTATTTT. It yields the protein CASSLGKHPDTQYF.

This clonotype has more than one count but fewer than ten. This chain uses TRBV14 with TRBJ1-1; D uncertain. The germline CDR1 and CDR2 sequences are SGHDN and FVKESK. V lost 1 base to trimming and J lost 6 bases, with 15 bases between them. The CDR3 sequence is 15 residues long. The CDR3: CASSQAGLGGSEAFF. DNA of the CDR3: TGTGCCAGCAGCCAAGCCGGCCTGGGCGGGTCTGAAGCTTTCTTT.

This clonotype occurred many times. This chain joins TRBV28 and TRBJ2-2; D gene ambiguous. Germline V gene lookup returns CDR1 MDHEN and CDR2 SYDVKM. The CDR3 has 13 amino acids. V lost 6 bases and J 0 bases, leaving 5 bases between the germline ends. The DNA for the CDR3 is TGTGCCAGCAGGCGTTCGAACACCGGGGAGCTGTTTTTT. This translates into CASRRSNTGELFF.